The clone carrying this TCR beta chain came up a few times. Its target is not known. The V gene's germline CDR1 is SGHTA and CDR2 FQGNSA. With V trimmed by 0 bases and J by 9 bases, 2 bases remained unmatched. This CDR3 has 13 amino acids. These data come from a study of blood T cells in healthy people across ages. Peripheral blood samples of 9 to 10 milliliters were drawn from each donor. Study-wide results and limits: Long-lived donors exceeded aged donors in naive CD4+ cells and diversity.

Through a sample-barcoded 5' primer and a J-beta primer mix, a second PCR was run for roughly 6 to 12 cycles. One entry per CDR3 protein results from TCRdb running MiXCR on the 5' RACE reads. The table lists roughly 2 million distinct CDR3 sequences, 49% of them singletons. The sample consisted of blood. The genes are TRBV7-2 and TRBJ2-1, with TRBD2 matching over 7 bases. The source of this sequence is a woman in her 40s in good health. The CDR3 coding sequence is TGTGCCAGCAGCTTAGCGGCGGGAGTTGAGCAGTTCTTC. The encoded protein is CASSLAAGVEQFF.